Listed below are T cell receptor beta chains from one sample, sequenced in a study of blood T cell repertoires in COVID-19. Repertoires were generated with immunoSEQ multiplex PCR, while TCRdb's copy carries only in-frame clones and drops some. The sample lists some 200,000 clones, around four fifths seen once, with about 15% in the top ten. Sequencing was done on a sample of peripheral blood. These receptors were collected from a man in his thirties or forties with active or convalescent COVID-19. CDR3s include the opening cysteine and the closing phenylalanine or tryptophan. The D gene is left open where the match is weak. Size is stated for part of the rows, as once, few or many counts, or as a class when the clone is expanded.

NA,TRBJ1-5,14,TRBV4-1,NA,CASSQAQMNQPQHF,TGCGCCAGCAGCCAAGCACAGATGAATCAGCCCCAGCATTTT
few,TRBJ1-1,13,TRBV9,NA,CASSVDAGGGLAF,TGTGCCAGCAGCGTAGACGCGGGAGGAGGGCTAGCATTT
NA,TRBJ1-5,16,TRBV4-1,NA,CASSHGAMNSNQPQHF,TGCGCCAGCAGCCATGGAGCGATGAATAGCAATCAGCCCCAGCATTTT
NA,TRBJ1-5,15,TRBV19,NA,CASSIGGQAGQPQHF,TGTGCCAGTAGTATAGGGGGGCAGGCTGGACAGCCCCAGCATTTT
NA,TRBJ1-1,14,TRBV28,NA,CASSSFGGNTEAFF,TGTGCCAGCAGTTCTTTCGGTGGGAACACTGAAGCTTTCTTT
NA,TRBJ2-2,15,TRBV7-2,NA,CASSLLAPFTGELFF,TGTGCCAGCAGCTTGCTAGCGCCATTTACCGGGGAGCTGTTTTTT
NA,TRBJ1-2,14,TRBV11-1,NA,CASSGGGPPYGYTF,TGTGCCAGCAGCGGCGGGGGACCTCCTTATGGCTACACCTTC
NA,TRBJ1-4,15,TRBV4-1,NA,CASSQDAGPDEKLFF,TGCGCCAGCAGCCAAGATGCAGGGCCGGATGAAAAACTGTTTTTT
NA,TRBJ2-7,16,TRBV7-6,TRBD2,CASSLGAGGPVYEQYF,TGTGCCAGCAGCTTAGGTGCGGGAGGGCCTGTCTACGAGCAGTACTTC
once,TRBJ2-7,15,TRBV27,NA,CASSLSVQGSDEQYF,TGTGCCAGCAGTTTATCCGTTCAGGGATCAGACGAGCAGTACTTC
NA,TRBJ2-1,13,TRBV7-3,NA,CASSLDNYNEQFF,TGTGCCAGCAGCTTAGACAACTACAATGAGCAGTTCTTC
once,TRBJ1-1,16,TRBV7-2,TRBD1,CASSPSGTGINTEAFF,TGTGCCAGCAGCCCTTCCGGGACAGGGATTAACACTGAAGCTTTCTTT
NA,TRBJ1-1,12,TRBV27,NA,CASSPEFGGAFF,TGTGCCAGCAGTCCCGAGTTCGGGGGAGCTTTCTTT
NA,TRBJ2-7,14,TRBV4-3,NA,CASSQDKAVYEQYF,TGCGCCAGCAGCCAAGATAAAGCTGTCTACGAGCAGTACTTC
NA,TRBJ1-1,13,TRBV29-1,NA,CSAPAGGYTEAFF,TGCAGCGCCCCGGCAGGAGGTTACACTGAAGCTTTCTTT
once,TRBJ2-7,16,TRBV24-1,TRBD1,CATSDPGTGQSYEQYF,TGTGCCACCAGTGACCCCGGGACAGGGCAGTCCTACGAGCAGTACTTC
few,TRBJ2-6,16,TRBV6-4,NA,CASSDQAGSGANVLTF,TGTGCCAGCAGTGACCAAGCGGGCTCTGGGGCCAACGTCCTGACTTTC
few,TRBJ1-1,17,TRBV25-1,NA,CASSEYGYRVANTEAFF,TGTGCCAGCAGTGAATATGGGTACAGGGTTGCGAACACTGAAGCTTTCTTT
NA,TRBJ2-3,16,TRBV27,NA,CASSLSSGHSTDTQYF,TGTGCCAGCAGTTTATCCAGCGGTCATAGCACAGATACGCAGTATTTT
NA,TRBJ1-2,13,TRBV5-1,NA,CASSLKGGDGYTF,TGCGCCAGCAGCTTGAAAGGGGGAGATGGCTACACCTTC
once,TRBJ1-1,15,TRBV14,TRBD1,CASSQEAGGNTEAFF,TGTGCCAGCAGCCAAGAAGCAGGGGGGAACACTGAAGCTTTCTTT
NA,TRBJ2-3,14,TRBV6-4,TRBD2,CASSNSGGTDTQYF,TGTGCCAGCAGCAATAGCGGGGGTACAGATACGCAGTATTTT
NA,TRBJ2-5,15,TRBV21-1,NA,CASNVTTRRKETQYF,TGTGCCAGCAACGTTACGACTAGACGGAAAGAGACCCAGTACTTC
few,TRBJ2-7,15,TRBV29-1,TRBD1,CSARGRQGRPYEQYF,TGCAGCGCCAGGGGTAGACAGGGGAGGCCCTACGAGCAGTACTTC
NA,TRBJ1-1,15,TRBV6-5,NA,CASSYSGDPNTEAFF,TGTGCCAGCAGTTACTCCGGAGACCCGAACACTGAAGCTTTCTTT
NA,TRBJ1-2,11,TRBV9,NA,CASSAFYGYTF,TGTGCCAGCAGCGCGTTCTATGGCTACACCTTC
NA,TRBJ1-2,16,TRBV19,TRBD1,CASSSPGQVTPYGYTF,TGTGCCAGTAGTTCACCGGGACAGGTGACCCCGTATGGCTACACCTTC
NA,TRBJ2-7,13,TRBV25-1,NA,CASQTAGDYEQYF,TGTGCCAGCCAGACAGCAGGGGACTACGAGCAGTACTTC
NA,TRBJ2-5,15,TRBV7-9,NA,CASSPVTGFQETQYF,TGTGCCAGCAGCCCAGTGACGGGTTTCCAAGAGACCCAGTACTTC
NA,TRBJ2-1,15,TRBV30,TRBD2,CAWSVLAGENNEQFF,TGTGCCTGGAGTGTACTAGCGGGAGAAAACAATGAGCAGTTCTTC
NA,TRBJ2-1,17,TRBV6-4,TRBD2,CASSETGGPPPYNEQFF,TGTGCCAGCAGTGAAACGGGGGGGCCCCCCCCCTACAATGAGCAGTTCTTC
NA,TRBJ1-2,14,TRBV27,TRBD1,CASSLTGEVWGYTF,TGTGCCAGCAGTTTGACAGGGGAGGTGTGGGGCTACACCTTC
NA,TRBJ1-4,13,TRBV12-3/TRBV12-4,NA,CASSLRTLEKLFF,TGTGCCAGCAGTTTAAGGACACTTGAAAAACTGTTTTTT
few,TRBJ1-6,14,TRBV6-5,NA,CATPAGTHNSPLHF,TGTGCCACCCCAGCCGGGACACATAATTCACCCCTCCACTTT
NA,TRBJ1-6,15,TRBV6-5,NA,CASSYLTGAESPLHF,TGTGCCAGCAGTTACCTGACAGGTGCGGAGTCACCCCTCCACTTT
NA,TRBJ1-4,14,TRBV9,TRBD1,CASSRATGVEKLFF,TGTGCCAGCAGTCGAGCGACAGGGGTTGAAAAACTGTTTTTT
few,TRBJ2-3,16,TRBV24-1,NA,CATSDFTGGSTDTQYF,TGTGCCACCAGTGATTTCACGGGCGGGAGCACAGATACGCAGTATTTT
NA,TRBJ2-5,13,TRBV27,TRBD1,CASRGTAQGTQYF,TGTGCCAGCAGGGGGACAGCCCAGGGGACCCAGTACTTC
NA,TRBJ1-5,15,TRBV7-2,TRBD1,CASSLGTGARQPQHF,TGTGCCAGCAGCTTAGGGACAGGGGCCCGTCAGCCCCAGCATTTT
NA,TRBJ2-3,16,TRBV5-1,NA,CASSFGSRASTDTQYF,TGCGCCAGCAGCTTCGGTTCCAGGGCAAGCACAGATACGCAGTATTTT
NA,TRBJ1-6,16,TRBV13,TRBD1,CASSLPGTGGDSPLHF,TGTGCCAGCAGCTTACCCGGGACAGGCGGGGATTCACCCCTCCACTTT
NA,TRBJ1-2,14,TRBV18,NA,CASSPPAEEGGYTF,TGTGCCAGCTCACCACCGGCCGAGGAAGGAGGCTACACCTTC
NA,TRBJ2-2,14,TRBV2,TRBD1,CASSGTENTGELFF,TGTGCCAGTTCGGGGACAGAGAACACCGGGGAGCTGTTTTTT
NA,TRBJ1-2,13,TRBV28,NA,CASSFSGAYGYTF,TGTGCCAGCAGTTTTTCAGGGGCCTATGGCTACACCTTC
NA,TRBJ1-1,12,TRBV10-1,NA,CASSAQGAEAFF,TGCGCCAGCAGTGCTCAGGGTGCTGAAGCTTTCTTT
NA,TRBJ1-1,15,TRBV6-2/TRBV6-3,TRBD1,CASSRVTGVNTEAFF,TGTGCCAGCAGCCGGGTGACAGGGGTGAACACTGAAGCTTTCTTT
NA,TRBJ1-6,18,TRBV11-2,TRBD1,CASSLRQGGSSYNSPLHF,TGTGCCAGCAGCTTAAGACAGGGTGGGAGCTCCTATAATTCACCCCTCCACTTT
once,TRBJ2-1,15,TRBV5-1,NA,CASSPRSTSYNEQFF,TGCGCCAGCAGCCCGAGGAGTACCTCGTACAATGAGCAGTTCTTC
NA,TRBJ1-2,18,TRBV11-2,NA,CASSLGFWSLLANYGYTF,TGTGCCAGCAGCTTAGGCTTTTGGAGCCTATTAGCTAACTATGGCTACACCTTC
NA,TRBJ2-5,13,TRBV7-3,NA,CASSLDGEETQYF,TGTGCCAGCAGCTTAGACGGAGAAGAGACCCAGTACTTC
NA,TRBJ1-1,14,TRBV6-5,NA,CASSYRERNTEAFF,TGTGCCAGCAGTTACAGGGAGCGGAACACTGAAGCTTTCTTT
NA,TRBJ1-2,14,TRBV29-1,NA,CSVASGVGNYGYTF,TGCAGCGTTGCTTCAGGGGTTGGCAACTATGGCTACACCTTC
NA,TRBJ1-5,14,TRBV27,TRBD1,CASRDGTGNQPQHF,TGTGCCAGCAGGGACGGGACAGGGAATCAGCCCCAGCATTTT
NA,TRBJ2-1,16,TRBV19,TRBD2,CASSLRTSGLYNEQFF,TGTGCCAGTAGCCTACGGACTAGCGGCCTCTACAATGAGCAGTTCTTC